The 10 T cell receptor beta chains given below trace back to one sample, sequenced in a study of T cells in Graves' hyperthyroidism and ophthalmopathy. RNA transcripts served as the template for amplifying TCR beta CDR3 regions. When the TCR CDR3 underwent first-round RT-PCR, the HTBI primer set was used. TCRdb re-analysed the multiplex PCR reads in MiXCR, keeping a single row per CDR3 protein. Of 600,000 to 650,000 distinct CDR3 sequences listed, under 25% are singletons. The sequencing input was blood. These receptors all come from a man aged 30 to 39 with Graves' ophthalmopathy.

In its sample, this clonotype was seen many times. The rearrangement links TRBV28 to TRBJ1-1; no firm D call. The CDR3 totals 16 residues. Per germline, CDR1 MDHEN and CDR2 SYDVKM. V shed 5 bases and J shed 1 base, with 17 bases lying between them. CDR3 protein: CASSPPTRAQNTEAFF. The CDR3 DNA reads TGTGCCAGCAGTCCTCCGACCCGGGCCCAGAACACTGAAGCTTTCTTT.

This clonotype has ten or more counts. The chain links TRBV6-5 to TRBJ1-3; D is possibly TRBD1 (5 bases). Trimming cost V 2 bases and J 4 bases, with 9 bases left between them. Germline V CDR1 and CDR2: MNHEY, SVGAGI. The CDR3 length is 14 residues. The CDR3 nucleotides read TGTGCCAGCAGTTACGGGGGATCAGGAAACACCATATATTTT. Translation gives CASSYGGSGNTIYF.

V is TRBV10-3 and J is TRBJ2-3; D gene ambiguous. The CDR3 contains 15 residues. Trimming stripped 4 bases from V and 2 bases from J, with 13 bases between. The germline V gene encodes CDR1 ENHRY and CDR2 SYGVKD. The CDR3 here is CAISVDLRNTDTQYF. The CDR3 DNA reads TGTGCCATCAGTGTGGACCTGCGGAACACAGATACGCAGTATTTT.

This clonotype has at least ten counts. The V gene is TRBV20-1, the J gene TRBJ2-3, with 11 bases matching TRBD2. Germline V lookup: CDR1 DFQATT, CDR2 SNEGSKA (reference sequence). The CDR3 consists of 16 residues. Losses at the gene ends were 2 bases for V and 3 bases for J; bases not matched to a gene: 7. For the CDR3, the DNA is TGCAGTGCTAGATCCTATAGCGGGAGGGCAACAGATACGCAGTATTTT. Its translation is CSARSYSGRATDTQYF.

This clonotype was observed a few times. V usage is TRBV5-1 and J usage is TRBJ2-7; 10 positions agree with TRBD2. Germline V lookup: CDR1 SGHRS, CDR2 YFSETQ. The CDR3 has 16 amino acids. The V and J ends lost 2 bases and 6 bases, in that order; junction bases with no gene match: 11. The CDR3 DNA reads TGCGCCAGCAGCTTTCCTAGCGGGAGTTCTTCTGGCGAGCAGTACTTC. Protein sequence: CASSFPSGSSSGEQYF.

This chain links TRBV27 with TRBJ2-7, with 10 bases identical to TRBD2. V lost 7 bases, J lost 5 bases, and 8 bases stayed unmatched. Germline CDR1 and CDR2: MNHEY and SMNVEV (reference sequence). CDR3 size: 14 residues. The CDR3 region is CASKLAGVWHEQYF. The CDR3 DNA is TGTGCCAGCAAGCTAGCGGGAGTTTGGCACGAGCAGTACTTC.

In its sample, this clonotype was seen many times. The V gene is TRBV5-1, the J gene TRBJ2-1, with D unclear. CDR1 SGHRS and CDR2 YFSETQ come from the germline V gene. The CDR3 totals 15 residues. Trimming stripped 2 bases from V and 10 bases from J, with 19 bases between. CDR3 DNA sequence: TGCGCCAGCAGCTTCCGCCAAGGCAGGCTAGGCGAGCAGTTCTTC. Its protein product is CASSFRQGRLGEQFF.

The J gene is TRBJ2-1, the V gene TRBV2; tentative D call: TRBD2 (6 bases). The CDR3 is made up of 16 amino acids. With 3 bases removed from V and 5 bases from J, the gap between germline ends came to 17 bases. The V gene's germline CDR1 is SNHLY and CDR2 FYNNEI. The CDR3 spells CASSDQEGLRDNEQFF. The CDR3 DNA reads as TGTGCCAGCAGTGATCAGGAGGGTTTAAGGGACAATGAGCAGTTCTTC.

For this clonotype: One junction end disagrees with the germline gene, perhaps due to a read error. The DNA of the CDR3 is TGTGCCAGCAGCCTACGCCCAACTAGGGAGCAGTACTTC. Amino acids: CASSLRPTREQYF. V usage is TRBV5-1 and J usage is TRBJ2-7; D is perhaps TRBD2 (5 bases). Germline CDR1 and CDR2: SGHRS and YFSETQ. This CDR3 is built from 13 residues. The full variable domain, rest sourced from reference TRBV5-1 and TRBJ2-7, is KAGVTQTPRYLIKTRGQQVTLSCSPISGHRSVSWYQQTPGQGLQFLFEYFSETQRNKGNFPGRFSGRQFSNSRSEMNVSTLELGDSALYLCASSLRPTREQYFGPGTRLTVT.

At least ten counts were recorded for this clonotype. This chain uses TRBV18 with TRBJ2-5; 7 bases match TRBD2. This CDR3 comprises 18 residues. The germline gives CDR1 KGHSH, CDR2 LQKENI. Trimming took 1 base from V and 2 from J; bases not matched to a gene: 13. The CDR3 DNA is TGTGCCAGCTCACCACGCAGGGTGTTGGCGGGAGAACAAGAGACCCAGTACTTC. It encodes CASSPRRVLAGEQETQYF.